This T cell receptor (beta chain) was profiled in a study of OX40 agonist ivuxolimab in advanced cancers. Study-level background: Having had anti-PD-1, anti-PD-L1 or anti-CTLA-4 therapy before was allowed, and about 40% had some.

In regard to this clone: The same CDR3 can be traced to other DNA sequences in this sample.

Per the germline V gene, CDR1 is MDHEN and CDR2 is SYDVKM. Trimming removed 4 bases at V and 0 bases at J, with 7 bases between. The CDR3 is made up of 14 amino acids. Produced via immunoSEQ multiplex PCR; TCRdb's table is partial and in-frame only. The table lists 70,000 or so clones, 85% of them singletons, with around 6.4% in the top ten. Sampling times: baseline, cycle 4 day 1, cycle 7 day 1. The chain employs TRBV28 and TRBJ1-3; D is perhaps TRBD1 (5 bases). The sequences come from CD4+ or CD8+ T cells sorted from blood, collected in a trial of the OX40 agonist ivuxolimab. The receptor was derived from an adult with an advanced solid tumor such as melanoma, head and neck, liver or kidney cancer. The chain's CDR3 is CASSSGGSGNTIYF. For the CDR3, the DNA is TGTGCCAGCAGTTCTGGGGGCTCTGGAAACACCATATATTTT.